This T cell receptor beta chain originates from a study of intratumoral heterogeneity in liver cancer. In the study overall: In the full roughly 14-patient cohort, the median age was around 59 years and the majority of patients were male. The full cohort included 70 to 80 multiregional samples from around 15 HCC patients, consisting of about 50 tumoral regions and 20 adjacent nontumoral regions. To investigate intratumor heterogeneity, the study integrated RNA-seq, DNA sequencing, TCR-seq and SNP array data drawn from multiple regions of hepatocellular carcinoma specimens. Broader findings and caveats from the paper: Limitations acknowledged by the authors included a relatively low number of patients and under-sampled representation of tumor-infiltrating lymphocytes.

Early-stage hepatocellular carcinoma was present in all patients, and no therapy was administered to any patient before surgical resection. None of the sampled areas showed macroscopic evidence of necrosis or hemorrhage. Multiple regions from two patients underwent TCR sequencing (ImmunoSeq). Frozen resection tissue samples were collected at least 1 cm apart from each other. Samples with the label N were taken from nontumoral liver tissue next to the tumor. Genomic DNA was isolated from bulk tissue with the DNeasy blood and tissue kit. Trimming takes 4 bases off V and 7 bases off J; junction bases not matched to a gene: 10. The CDR3 covers 14 residues, taking in both the cysteine and the phenylalanine. Of the read, only the CDR3 DNA is kept; its 42 bases are in frame from base 1. Via the germline V gene, CDR1 is SQVTM and CDR2 ANQGSEA. Of note for this clone: Its recognized antigen is unknown. Base qualities are not provided; no much larger clone lies one nucleotide away.

Using the immunoSEQ assay, the TCR beta chain CDR3 regions were sequenced from genomic DNA. Rearranged VDJ segments were amplified with primers annealing to V and J segments. The study's own analysis went as follows. Clonality and richness metrics were computed with the ImmunoSeq Analyzer software. To find clones with differing abundance between regions, Fisher's exact test was applied together with a beta-binomial method for extra stringency. TCRdb carries this immuneACCESS record with in-frame sequences only. Its versions omit some clonotypes, under half of them owing to an unresolved V gene in the studies checked, with the rest unexplained. Clone size and the V and J calls come from that table; the DNA yielded D and trimming. This sample is represented by thousands of clones; about 71% of them were singletons. The leading ten clones occupy about a fifth of the sample.

This clonotype was obtained from a man in his 70s with hepatocellular carcinoma. The sample was tumor-adjacent normal tissue, taken before any cancer treatment. This chain is built from TRBV29-1 and TRBJ2-5; 9 central nucleotides agree with TRBD1. The CDR3 sequence is CSVAGTGKIGTQYF. The nucleotides read TGCAGCGTTGCCGGGACAGGGAAAATTGGGACCCAGTACTTC. Full variable domain (CDR3 extended with the reference TRBV29-1 and TRBJ2-5 proteins): SAVISQKPSRDICQRGTSLTIQCQVDSQVTMMFWYRQQPGQSLTLIATANQGSEATYESGFVIDKFPISRPNLTFSTLTVSNMSPEDSSIYLCSVAGTGKIGTQYFGPGTRLLVL.